One and the same sample provided the 20 T cell receptor beta chains below, sequenced in a study of early T cells in non-severe SARS-CoV-2 infection. TCRdb used MiXCR to reprocess the 5' RACE reads, holding one entry per CDR3 protein. The sample lists about 100,000 distinct CDR3 sequences; around 13% were seen once. Sequencing was done on a sample of whole blood. The receptors stem from an adult who was a healthcare worker with PCR-confirmed SARS-CoV-2 infection or an uninfected control (not recorded which).

In its sample, this clonotype was seen many times. One end of the junction fails to match germline, which may point to a read error. The chain uses TRBV29-1 and TRBJ2-1, with 8 bases aligning to TRBD1. Germline CDR1 SQVTM, CDR2 ANQGSEA. This CDR3 has 13 amino acids. The chain's CDR3 is CSAERGTGNGQFF. As DNA, the CDR3 is TGCAGCGCCGAACGTGGGACAGGTAATGGGCAGTTCTTC.

This clonotype was counted a few times. The chain carries TRBV4-3 and TRBJ2-7; D may match TRBD1 or TRBD2 (5 bases each). The length of the CDR3 is 15 residues. The V and J ends lost 1 base and 1 base respectively, with 11 bases between them. In germline, CDR1 is LGHNA, CDR2 YSLEER. The CDR3 loop is CASSQGWGRSYEQYF. CDR3 sequence (DNA): TGCGCCAGCAGCCAAGGATGGGGGAGATCCTACGAGCAGTACTTC.

This clonotype has only a few counts. The CDR3 coding sequence is TGCAGTGCTACCCCCTTATCCGGTGAGCAGTTCTTC. Its protein product is CSATPLSGEQFF. The chain joins TRBV20-1 to TRBJ2-1; D not resolved. CDR3 length equals 12 residues. The V gene lost 4 bases and the J gene lost 9 bases, with 13 bases spanning the gap. Germline assignment: CDR1 DFQATT and CDR2 SNEGSKA (reference sequence).

The table lists this clonotype with many counts. This chain connects TRBV20-1 to TRBJ2-2; TRBD1 is a possible D gene (5 bases). V dropped 5 bases and J dropped 5 bases, with 12 bases sitting between them. The CDR3 length is 13 residues. Looked up from germline, CDR1 is DFQATT and CDR2 is SNEGSKA (reference sequence). The DNA of the CDR3 is TGCAGTGCTCCTGGGGCTGATACCGGGGAGCTGTTTTTT. Translating it yields CSAPGADTGELFF.

This clonotype has only a few counts. This chain uses TRBV6-1 with TRBJ2-2; no definite D call. The V end lost 7 bases, the J end lost 5 bases, and 11 bases lay between the germline ends. CDR3 length: 13 amino acids. Germline CDR1 and CDR2: MNHNS and SASEGT. CDR3 protein: CASMLGWTGELFF. As DNA, the CDR3 is TGTGCCAGCATGTTAGGGTGGACCGGGGAGCTGTTTTTT.

This clonotype was observed a few times. The chain recombines TRBV4-1 with TRBJ2-7; 8 nucleotides align to TRBD2. The CDR3 consists of 17 residues. J was trimmed by 3 bases and V by 0 bases; bases with no gene match: 10. Germline CDR1 and CDR2: MGHRA and YSYEKL. DNA for the CDR3: TGCGCCAGCAGCCAAGATGCAACTAGCGGACGATACTACGAGCAGTACTTC. Amino acids: CASSQDATSGRYYEQYF.

The chain combines TRBV6-5 with TRBJ2-7; D may match TRBD1 or TRBD2 (6 bases each). Germline V CDR1 and CDR2: MNHEY, SVGAGI. The CDR3 has 14 residues. The V and J ends lost 7 bases and 8 bases respectively, with 21 bases between them. Written as DNA, the CDR3 is TGTGCCAGCACCCTGGGAAGGGGGGCCGGCCAGCAGTACTTC. Translation: CASTLGRGAGQQYF.

A few counts support this clonotype. This chain connects TRBV5-1 to TRBJ1-1; 9 bases line up with TRBD1. CDR1 and CDR2 (germline): SGHRS, YFSETQ. Unmatched junction bases numbered 5, after V lost 0 bases and J lost 5 bases. This CDR3 spans 15 amino acids. CDR3 nucleotide sequence: TGCGCCAGCAGCTTGGAAGGGACAGGGTGGACTGAAGCTTTCTTT. The encoded protein is CASSLEGTGWTEAFF.

This clonotype appeared a single time. V usage is TRBV20-1 and J usage is TRBJ2-3, with a possible D match to TRBD1 (6 bases). CDR3 length: 13 amino acids. Germline V CDR1 and CDR2: DFQATT, SNEGSKA (reference sequence). V lost 5 bases, J lost 3 bases, and 12 bases lay in between. The CDR3 nucleotides read TGCAGTGCTGGGACAAGGGGGACAGATACGCAGTATTTT. Amino acid sequence: CSAGTRGTDTQYF.

The chain links TRBV7-8 to TRBJ1-5; TRBD1 might be the D (5 bases). The CDR3 spans 14 residues. CDR1 and CDR2 from the germline V gene are SGHVS and FQNEAQ. The V and J ends lost 3 bases and 4 bases respectively, with 10 bases between them. The CDR3 region has the DNA TGTGCCAGCAGCTTCGGGGCCCAAAATCAGCCCCAGCATTTT. Translating it yields CASSFGAQNQPQHF. The whole variable domain, filled in from reference TRBV7-8 and TRBJ1-5, reads GAGVSQSPRYKVAKRGQDVALRCDPISGHVSLFWYQQALGQGPEFLTYFQNEAQLDKSGLPSDRFFAERPEGSVSTLKIQRTQQEDSAVYLCASSFGAQNQPQHFGDGTRLSIL.

This clonotype was counted a few times. The CDR3: CASSMTGGEQYF. For the CDR3, the DNA is TGTGCCAGTAGTATGACGGGGGGCGAGCAGTACTTC. The genes are TRBV19 and TRBJ2-7; 7 bases align to TRBD2. V lost 3 bases and J lost 6; bases outside the gene matches: 2. CDR1 is LNHDA, CDR2 SQIVND, per germline (reference sequence). The CDR3 has 12 amino acids.

This clonotype was seen a handful of times. This chain links TRBV3-1 with TRBJ2-1, with 7 bases aligning to TRBD2. Germline V gives CDR1 LGHDT, CDR2 YNNKEL (reference sequence). The CDR3 loop spans 12 amino acids. Losses at the gene ends were 5 bases for V and 9 bases for J; bases not matched to a gene: 4. CDR3 nucleotides: TGTGCCAGCAGCTTTCGGGAGGCTGAGCAGTTCTTC. Protein product: CASSFREAEQFF.

CDR3 protein: CASSSPAWTSGVGDEQFF. CDR3 sequence (DNA): TGTGCCAGCAGTTCCCCCGCCTGGACTAGCGGAGTGGGGGATGAGCAGTTCTTC. V gene TRBV28 combines with J gene TRBJ2-1; TRBD2 matches 10 bases. Germline loops: CDR1 MDHEN, CDR2 SYDVKM. Trimming took 4 bases from V and 8 from J; bases not matched to a gene: 17. There are 18 residues in the CDR3.

A few counts support this clonotype. This chain uses TRBV15 with TRBJ2-1; TRBD1 or TRBD2 may be the D gene (5 bases each). The CDR3 covers 16 residues. V shed 1 base and J shed 0 bases, with 10 bases lying between them. Germline-derived CDR1 and CDR2 are LNHNV and YYDKDF (reference sequence). CDR3 region: CATSRAEGSSYNEQFF. The DNA for the CDR3 is TGTGCCACCAGCAGAGCCGAGGGGAGCTCCTACAATGAGCAGTTCTTC.

The chain uses TRBV9 and TRBJ2-3, with unresolved D. The V and J ends lost 4 bases and 4 bases respectively, with 7 bases between them. In germline, CDR1 is SGDLS, CDR2 YYNGEE. This CDR3 contains 12 residues. The CDR3 DNA follows: TGTGCCAGCAGCAACTTCGCAGATACGCAGTATTTT. Protein product: CASSNFADTQYF.

V gene TRBV6-5 combines with J gene TRBJ2-2; D unclear. Germline V lookup: CDR1 MNHEY, CDR2 SVGAGI. CDR3 length: 12 residues. The V and J ends lost 8 bases and 3 bases respectively, with 7 bases between them. The CDR3 region is CASRDDTGELFF. DNA of the CDR3: TGTGCCAGCCGCGACGACACCGGGGAGCTGTTTTTT.

The chain is built from TRBV6-2 or TRBV6-3 and TRBJ2-5, with D unresolved. The V end lost 4 bases, the J end lost 7 bases, and 10 bases lay between the germline ends. The CDR3 loop spans 12 amino acids. Germline assignment: CDR1 MNHEY and CDR2 SVGEGT. DNA of the CDR3: TGTGCCAGCAGTTTTGATCCTCCGACCCAGTACTTC. Translating it yields CASSFDPPTQYF.

This clonotype occurred many times. The chain uses TRBV12-3 or TRBV12-4 and TRBJ2-1, with 7 bases that match TRBD2. The CDR3 sequence is 14 residues long. Unmatched junction bases numbered 12, after V lost 6 bases and J lost 10 bases. The CDR3 DNA is TGTGCCAGCAGCCTTAGCGGGTCATCGGGGGAGCAGTTCTTC. Protein product: CASSLSGSSGEQFF.

This clonotype was seen at least ten times. The chain joins TRBV6-5 to TRBJ1-1; D perhaps matches TRBD1 (5 bases). Looked up from germline, CDR1 is MNHEY and CDR2 is SVGAGI. CDR3 length: 13 residues. V gave up 10 bases and J gave up 1 base, with 13 bases separating them. The CDR3 here is CAISTGANTEAFF. CDR3 nucleotide sequence: TGTGCCATATCTACAGGAGCGAACACTGAAGCTTTCTTT.

The rearrangement links TRBV10-2 to TRBJ1-6; 7 positions match TRBD1. The CDR3 contains 14 residues. After removal of 2 bases from V and 10 bases from J, the junction contained 5 bases not matched to a gene. Germline CDR1 reads WSHSY; CDR2 reads SAAADI. The CDR3 DNA reads as TGCGCCAGCAGTGAGGGTAGGGGGCAGTCACCCCTCCACTTT. Protein: CASSEGRGQSPLHF.